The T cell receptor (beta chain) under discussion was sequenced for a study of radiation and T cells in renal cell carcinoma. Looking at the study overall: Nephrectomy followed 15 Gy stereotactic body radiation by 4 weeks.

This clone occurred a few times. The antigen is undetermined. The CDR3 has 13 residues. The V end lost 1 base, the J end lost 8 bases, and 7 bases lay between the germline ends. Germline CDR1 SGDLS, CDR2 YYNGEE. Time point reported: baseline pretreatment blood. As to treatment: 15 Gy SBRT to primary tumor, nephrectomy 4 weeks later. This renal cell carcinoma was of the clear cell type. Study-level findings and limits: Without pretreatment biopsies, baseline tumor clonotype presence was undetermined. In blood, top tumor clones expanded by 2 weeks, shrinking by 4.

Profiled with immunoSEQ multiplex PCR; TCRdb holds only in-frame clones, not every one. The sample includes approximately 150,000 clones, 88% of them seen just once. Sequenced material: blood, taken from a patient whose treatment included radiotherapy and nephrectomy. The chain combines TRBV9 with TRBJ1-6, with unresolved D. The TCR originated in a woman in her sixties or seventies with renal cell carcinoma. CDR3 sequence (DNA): TGTGCCAGCAGCGTATCTCGGGATTCACCCCTCCACTTT. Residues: CASSVSRDSPLHF.